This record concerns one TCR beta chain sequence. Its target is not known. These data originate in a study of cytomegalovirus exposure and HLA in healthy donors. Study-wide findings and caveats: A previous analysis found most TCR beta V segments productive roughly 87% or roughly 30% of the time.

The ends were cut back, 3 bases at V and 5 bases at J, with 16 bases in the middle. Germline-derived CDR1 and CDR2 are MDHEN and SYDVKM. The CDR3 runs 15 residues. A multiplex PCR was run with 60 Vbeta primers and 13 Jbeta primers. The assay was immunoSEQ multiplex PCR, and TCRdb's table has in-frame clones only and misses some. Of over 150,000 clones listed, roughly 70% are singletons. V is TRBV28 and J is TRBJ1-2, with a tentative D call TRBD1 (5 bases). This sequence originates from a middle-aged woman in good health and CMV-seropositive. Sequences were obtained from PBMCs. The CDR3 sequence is CASSFPGGGSYGYTF. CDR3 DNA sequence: TGTGCCAGCAGTTTTCCCGGGGGGGGGAGTTATGGCTACACCTTC.